Below, 21 T cell receptor beta chains from the same sample are listed, as sequenced in a study of blood T cell repertoires in COVID-19. Only in-frame clones appear in the TCRdb table, and some are missing; sequencing was by immunoSEQ multiplex PCR. The sample shows about 70,000 clones, approximately 90% of them seen only once. The sequenced sample was peripheral blood. The source of these receptors is a man between 50 and 59 years old with COVID-19, enrolled during active disease.

The chain employs TRBV19 and TRBJ1-2; a weak D match, TRBD1 (5 bases). The CDR3 is 16 residues long. The germline gives CDR1 LNHDA, CDR2 SQIVND (reference sequence). V was pared by 3 bases and J by 4 bases, with 18 bases between. The CDR3 sequence: CASSMGGRDGGYGYTF. In DNA, the CDR3 is TGTGCCAGTAGTATGGGAGGCAGGGACGGCGGCTATGGCTACACCTTC. Full variable domain (rest looked up from reference TRBV19 and TRBJ1-2): DGGITQSPKYLFRKEGQNVTLSCEQNLNHDAMYWYRQDPGQGLRLIYYSQIVNDFQKGDIAEGYSVSREKKESFPLTVTSAQKNPTAFYLCASSMGGRDGGYGYTFGSGTRLTVV.

The V call is TRBV11-2, the J call TRBJ2-3; TRBD2 agrees at 14 bases. The V and J ends lost 5 bases and 0 bases, in that order; junction bases with no gene match: 7. Germline V gives CDR1 SGHAT, CDR2 FQNNGV. The CDR3 runs 18 residues. CDR3 sequence (DNA): TGTGCCAGCAGCCCAGGGACTAGCGGGAGCCTTAGCACAGATACGCAGTATTTT. It specifies CASSPGTSGSLSTDTQYF.

This chain uses TRBV27 with TRBJ1-5; tentative D call: TRBD1 (6 bases). V lost 2 bases, J lost 4 bases, and 15 bases lay in between. The CDR3 covers 16 residues. Germline CDR1 MNHEY, CDR2 SMNVEV (reference sequence). The CDR3 loop reads CASSLVGRGRNQPQHF. For the CDR3, the DNA is TGTGCCAGCAGTTTAGTTGGCAGGGGCAGAAATCAGCCCCAGCATTTT.

This sequence joins TRBV4-2 and TRBJ1-6; D is ambiguous. Germline V gene data show CDR1 as LGHNA and CDR2 as YNFKEQ. Deletions cut 0 bases from V and 8 bases from J, with 11 bases between. The CDR3 covers 15 residues. The CDR3 loop reads CASSQDPVADSPLHF. The CDR3, as DNA: TGTGCCAGCAGCCAAGATCCTGTGGCCGATTCACCCCTCCACTTT.

This chain joins TRBV28 and TRBJ2-6, with D tentatively TRBD1 (6 bases). CDR3 length: 18 residues. Germline V lookup: CDR1 MDHEN, CDR2 SYDVKM. V was clipped by 2 bases and J by 2 bases, with 16 bases between them. CDR3 DNA: TGTGCCAGCAGTTTAGTGGGGTTACAGGGAGCTGGGGCCAACGTCCTGACTTTC. Encoded protein: CASSLVGLQGAGANVLTF.

The genes are TRBV7-2 and TRBJ1-2; 9 positions match TRBD1. V gave up 5 bases and J gave up 6 bases; unmatched junction bases: 7. The CDR3 has 14 residues. In germline, CDR1 is SGHTA, CDR2 FQGNSA. The CDR3 DNA reads as TGTGCCAGCAGCCTGACCGGGACAGGGAATGGCTACACCTTC. This sequence encodes CASSLTGTGNGYTF.

There are a few counts of this clone. The chain combines TRBV12-3 or TRBV12-4 with TRBJ2-7; a weak D match, TRBD2 (6 bases). V lost 6 bases and J lost 3, with 9 bases in between. This CDR3 spans 12 amino acids. The CDR3 here is CASSLSGYEQYV. The DNA of the CDR3 is TGTGCCAGCAGCCTTAGCGGCTACGAGCAGTACGTC.

This sequence joins TRBV21-1 and TRBJ2-7; the table's D gene call, TRBD2, was not cross checked with the DNA. TRBV21-1 is designated a pseudogene. The CDR3 length is 14 residues. CDR3 protein: CASSNLAETYEQYV. The CDR3 bases are TGTGCCAGCAGCAACCTAGCGGAAACCTACGAGCAGTACGTC.

CDR3 coding DNA: TGTGCCAGCAGTCTAAGCGGACTAGCAACAGATACGCAGTATTTT. Translating gives CASSLSGLATDTQYF. This chain joins TRBV13 and TRBJ2-3, with 8 bases identical to TRBD2. The CDR3 runs to 15 residues. V lost 6 bases and J lost 3; bases outside the gene matches: 8. The germline V gene encodes CDR1 PRHDT and CDR2 FYEKMQ (reference sequence).

This clone came up once. The gene calls are TRBV7-9 and TRBJ2-3; D is perhaps TRBD2 (6 bases). Trimming left V 4 bases short and J 4 bases short, with 9 bases between. The CDR3 has 13 residues. Germline V lookup: CDR1 SEHNR, CDR2 FQNEAQ (reference sequence). The CDR3 sequence is CASSSGDPDTQYF. The CDR3 DNA reads as TGTGCCAGCAGCTCGGGGGACCCAGATACGCAGTATTTT.

V and J are TRBV5-1 and TRBJ2-7; 10 nucleotides align to TRBD2. V was clipped by 2 bases and J by 7 bases; unmatched bases: 12. Germline values: CDR1 SGHRS, CDR2 YFSETQ. The CDR3 covers 16 residues. The CDR3 reads CASSFSLAGGRGEQYF. In DNA, the CDR3 is TGCGCCAGCAGCTTCTCATTAGCGGGGGGCCGAGGGGAGCAGTACTTC.

The chain has TRBV5-4 and TRBJ1-4, with D perhaps TRBD1 (6 bases). From germline, CDR1 is SGHNT and CDR2 YYREEE (reference sequence). The CDR3 has 16 amino acids. The V gene lost 4 bases and the J gene lost 3 bases, with 16 bases spanning the gap. The CDR3 loop is CASSRGLDRSNEKLFF. CDR3 DNA sequence: TGTGCCAGCAGCCGGGGCCTGGACAGATCTAATGAAAAACTGTTTTTT.

The chain carries TRBV29-1 and TRBJ2-7, with 8 bases identical to TRBD1. V dropped 0 bases and J dropped 1; count of bases not matched to a gene: 2. CDR3 length: 14 amino acids. Germline values: CDR1 SQVTM, CDR2 ANQGSEA. CDR3 in DNA: TGCAGCGTTGAAGACCAGGGGGCGTCCTACGAGCAGTACGTC. This gives the protein CSVEDQGASYEQYV.

The chain recombines TRBV20-1 with TRBJ2-3, with 9 bases matching TRBD1. The CDR3 runs 17 residues. Germline CDR1 is DFQATT and CDR2 is SNEGSKA (reference sequence). The V and J ends lost 3 bases and 3 bases, in that order; junction bases with no gene match: 13. CDR3 DNA: TGCAGTGCTAGTAGGATGGGGACAGGGAAATCGACAGATACGCAGTATTTT. It yields the protein CSASRMGTGKSTDTQYF.

The chain employs TRBV7-3 and TRBJ2-3, with 9 bases aligning to TRBD2. This CDR3 has 17 residues. CDR1 and CDR2 from the germline V gene are SGHTA and FQGTGA. The junction had 7 bases not matched to a gene; V was cut back by 2 bases and J by 1 base. In DNA, the CDR3 is TGTGCCAGCAGCTTAGGGGGCGGGAGGGCCCGCACAGATACGCAGTATTTT. Translating it yields CASSLGGGRARTDTQYF.

CDR3 sequence (DNA): TGTGCCAGCAGTTTTCAGTCCGATACGCAGTATTTT. It encodes CASSFQSDTQYF. The V call is TRBV28, the J call TRBJ2-3; D gene uncertain. CDR3 size: 12 residues. Trimming removed 3 bases at V and 6 bases at J, with 7 bases between. Germline V gives CDR1 MDHEN, CDR2 SYDVKM.

The chain recombines TRBV6-5 with TRBJ2-1, with 11 bases identical to TRBD2. J gave up 5 bases and V 2 bases, and 5 bases lay outside the gene matches. Germline V gene lookup returns CDR1 MNHEY and CDR2 SVGAGI. CDR3 length: 16 residues. The CDR3: CASSYDTSGGHNEQFF. In DNA form, the CDR3 reads TGTGCCAGCAGTTACGACACTAGCGGGGGCCACAATGAGCAGTTCTTC.

The chain joins TRBV5-5 to TRBJ1-3; D perhaps matches TRBD1 (5 bases). The ends were cut back, 5 bases at V and 3 bases at J, with 18 bases in the middle. CDR3 length: 16 residues. CDR1 is SGHKS and CDR2 is YYEKEE in the germline V gene (reference sequence). This CDR3 reads CASSPTGGLGGNTIYF. The CDR3 region has the DNA TGTGCCAGCAGTCCCACGGGGGGTTTAGGTGGAAACACCATATATTTT.

The chain links TRBV2 to TRBJ1-4; D unclear. Looked up from germline, CDR1 is SNHLY and CDR2 is FYNNEI. V gave up 6 bases and J gave up 10 bases, with 15 bases separating them. CDR3 length equals 13 residues. The chain's CDR3 is CASRQTWFGKLFF. Written as DNA, the CDR3 is TGTGCCAGCAGACAGACCTGGTTCGGAAAACTGTTTTTT. The full variable domain, with the rest looked up from reference TRBV2 and TRBJ1-4, is EPEVTQTPSHQVTQMGQEVILRCVPISNHLYFYWYRQILGQKVEFLVSFYNNEISEKSEIFDDQFSVERPDGSNFTLKIRSTKLEDSAMYFCASRQTWFGKLFFGSGTQLSVL.

The chain combines TRBV30 with TRBJ2-7, with a weak D call TRBD2 (5 bases). Per the germline V gene, CDR1 is GTSNPN and CDR2 is SVGIG (reference sequence). This CDR3 has 14 amino acids. Trimming removed 3 bases at V and 0 bases at J, with 12 bases between. The CDR3 DNA follows: TGTGCCTGGAGAGTGTCGGGGAACTCCTACGAGCAGTACTTC. Translated: CAWRVSGNSYEQYF. Combining the CDR3 with reference TRBV30 and TRBJ2-7 gives the whole variable domain SQTIHQWPATLVQPVGSPLSLECTVEGTSNPNLYWYRQAAGRGLQLLFYSVGIGQISSEVPQNLSASRPQDRQFILSSKKLLLSDSGFYLCAWRVSGNSYEQYFGPGTRLTVT.

The chain is built from TRBV7-6 and TRBJ2-7; 7 bases line up with TRBD1. Losses at the gene ends were 2 bases for V and 5 bases for J; bases not matched to a gene: 9. Germline CDR1 and CDR2: SGHVS and FNYEAQ. There are 15 residues in the CDR3. This CDR3 reads CASSLSSGTADEQYF. The CDR3 bases are TGTGCCAGCAGCTTAAGCTCCGGGACAGCGGACGAGCAGTACTTC.